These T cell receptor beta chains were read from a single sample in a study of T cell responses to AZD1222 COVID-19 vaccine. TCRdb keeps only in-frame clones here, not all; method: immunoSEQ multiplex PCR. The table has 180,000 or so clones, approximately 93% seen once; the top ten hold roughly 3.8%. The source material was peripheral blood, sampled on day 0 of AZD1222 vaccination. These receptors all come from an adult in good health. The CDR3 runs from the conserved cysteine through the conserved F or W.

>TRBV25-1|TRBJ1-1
CASSNSAMNTEAFF
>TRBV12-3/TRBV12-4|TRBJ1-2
CASSIGSGDGYTF
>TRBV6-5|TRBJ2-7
CASNLGQGYEQYF
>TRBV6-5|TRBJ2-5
CASKGFLETQYF
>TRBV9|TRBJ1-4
CASSVGSGGPEKLFF
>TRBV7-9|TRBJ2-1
CASSLPSNEQFF
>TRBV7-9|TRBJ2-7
CASTPGYSYEQYF
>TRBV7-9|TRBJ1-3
CASSFGADRGTGNTIYF
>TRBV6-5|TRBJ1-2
CASTRKQGITTGYTF
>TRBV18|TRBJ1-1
CASSPPAGPEAFF
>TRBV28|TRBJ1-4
CASSQRNEKLFF
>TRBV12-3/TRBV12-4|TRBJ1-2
CASSKTGNYTF
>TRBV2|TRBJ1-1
CASSGQWNTEAFF